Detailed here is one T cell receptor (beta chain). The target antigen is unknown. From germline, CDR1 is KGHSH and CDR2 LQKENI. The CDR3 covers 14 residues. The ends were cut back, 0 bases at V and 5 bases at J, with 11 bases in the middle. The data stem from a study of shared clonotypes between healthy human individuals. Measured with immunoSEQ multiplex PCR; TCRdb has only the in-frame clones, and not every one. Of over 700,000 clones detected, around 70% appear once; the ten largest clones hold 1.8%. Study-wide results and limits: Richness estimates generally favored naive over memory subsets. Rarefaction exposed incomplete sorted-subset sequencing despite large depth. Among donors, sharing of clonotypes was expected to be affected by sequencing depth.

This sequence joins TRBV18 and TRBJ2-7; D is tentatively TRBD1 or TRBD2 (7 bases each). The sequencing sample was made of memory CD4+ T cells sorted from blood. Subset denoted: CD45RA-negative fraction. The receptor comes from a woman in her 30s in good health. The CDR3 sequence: CASSPPGGGNEQYF. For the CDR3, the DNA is TGTGCCAGCTCACCACCGGGAGGGGGCAACGAGCAGTACTTC.